This is a list of T cell receptor beta chains from one sample in a study of T-cell reconstitution after alpha-beta-depleted transplantation in children. TCRdb reprocessed the PCR reads via MiXCR and lists one record per CDR3 protein. The repertoire holds 450,000 to 550,000 distinct CDR3 sequences, with over 10% as singletons. The source material was PBMCs, mostly from graft donor cells, sampled 180 days after TCRalphabeta/CD19-depleted stem cell transplant. These receptors were collected from a female patient younger than 10 who had a stem cell transplant for aplastic anemia, so the T cells may come from the graft donor. Both conserved end residues are part of each CDR3. A D gene is named only where the DNA matches it firmly. Clone size is shown for a subset of rows, as once, few, many or a class of expanded clone.

.,14,TRBD1,TRBV12-3/TRBV12-4,TRBJ2-1,TGTGCCAGCCGCTCACCGGACAGGCTCAATGAGCAGTTCTTC,CASRSPDRLNEQFF
.,14,.,TRBV29-1,TRBJ2-7,TGCAGCGTTGAGTCTCCCAGCGCGGTCCACGAGCAGTACTTC,CSVESPSAVHEQYF
many,15,TRBD2,TRBV4-1,TRBJ2-1,TGCGCCAGCAGCCAAGATGGGACTAGCGGGACCACTCCGTTCTTC,CASSQDGTSGTTPFF
.,16,TRBD1,TRBV20-1,TRBJ1-5,TGCAGTGCCACGGGACAGGGGGCCGTCAGCAATCAGCCCCAGCATTTT,CSATGQGAVSNQPQHF
.,11,.,TRBV20-1,TRBJ1-1,TGCAGTGCTCCCCTGCCGCCGAGGGCTTTCTTT,CSAPLPPRAFF
many,17,.,TRBV12-3/TRBV12-4,TRBJ2-3,TGTGCCAGCAGTTTATGGAGTGCTCCCATATTCACAGATACGCAGTATTTT,CASSLWSAPIFTDTQYF
many,17,.,TRBV7-2,TRBJ1-6,TGTGCCAGCAGCCAGGAGAGAGGATACTCCTATAATTCACCCCTCCACTTT,CASSQERGYSYNSPLHF
.,16,TRBD1,TRBV19,TRBJ1-5,TGTGCCAGTAGCGAGACAGGGCCGAGGGGCAATCAGCCCCAGCATTTT,CASSETGPRGNQPQHF
few,11,.,TRBV6-2/TRBV6-3,TRBJ2-4,TGTGCCAGCAGTTACCCAGGGGTTCTGTACTTC,CASSYPGVLYF
.,14,.,TRBV19,TRBJ2-7,TGTGCCAGTAGCCGGGGGGCCCCACACTACGAGCAGTACTTC,CASSRGAPHYEQYF
few,14,.,TRBV28,TRBJ2-1,TGTGCCAGCAGTCTGACAGTGGCCTACAATGAGCAGTTCTTC,CASSLTVAYNEQFF
few,15,.,TRBV6-2/TRBV6-3,TRBJ2-2,TGTGCCAGCACCTCAGGCGGGACTGACACCGGGGAGCTGTTTTTT,CASTSGGTDTGELFF
.,14,TRBD1,TRBV25-1,TRBJ1-4,TGTGCCAGCAGTGAAAGGGACAGGGCGGAAAAACTGTTTTTT,CASSERDRAEKLFF
.,12,.,TRBV15,TRBJ2-1,TGTGCCACGAGAAGGGGATACAATGAGCAGTTCTTC,CATRRGYNEQFF
few,13,.,TRBV7-3,TRBJ1-6,TGTGCCAGCAGCCCGATTCGGAATTCACCCCTCCACTTT,CASSPIRNSPLHF
few,15,TRBD2,TRBV19,TRBJ2-1,TGTGCCAGTAGCCACCTAGCGGGGCTATACAATGAGCAGTTCTTC,CASSHLAGLYNEQFF
.,13,.,TRBV30,TRBJ2-5,TGTGCCTGGAGTGCGGGGGCCCAAGAGACCCAGTACTTC,CAWSAGAQETQYF
once,14,.,TRBV28,TRBJ2-2,TGTGCCAGCAGTTTGAGTAGCAGGGGCCAGGGAATGTTTTTT,CASSLSSRGQGMFF
few,15,.,TRBV29-1,TRBJ2-2,TGCAGCGTTGAAGTTGGGGGGGCCATGCCCGGGGAGCTGTTTTTT,CSVEVGGAMPGELFF
few,18,TRBD2,TRBV4-1,TRBJ2-1,TGCGCCAGCAGCCAAGGGCCCAAGGACGAGCGGGAGTGGGTTGAGCAGTTCTTC,CASSQGPKDEREWVEQFF
.,16,TRBD2,TRBV4-2,TRBJ2-1,TGTGCCAGCAGCCGAGACGGACTAGCGGAGGGGAGTGAGCAGTTCTTC,CASSRDGLAEGSEQFF
many,15,TRBD1,TRBV24-1,TRBJ2-3,TGTGCCACCAGTGAACAGGGACAGTTCACAGATACGCAGTATTTT,CATSEQGQFTDTQYF
few,13,.,TRBV12-3/TRBV12-4,TRBJ1-5,TGTGCCAGCAGTAAACAGGATAATCAGCCCCAGCATTTT,CASSKQDNQPQHF